This T cell receptor beta chain appears in the sequencing data of a study of cytomegalovirus exposure and HLA in healthy donors. General observations from the study: Cytomegalovirus-associated TCR beta chains were listed, numbering 150 to 200.

The primer mix had 60 Vbeta and 13 Jbeta primers. Sequencing used immunoSEQ multiplex PCR; TCRdb keeps in-frame clones, though not all of them. The sample lists around 110,000 clones, 76% occurring once. Notes on this clone: Its cognate antigen is unknown.

The CDR3 extends over 17 amino acids. The V segment lost 5 bases and the J segment 4 bases; nucleotides outside the gene matches: 13. CDR1 and CDR2 (germline): MDHEN, SYDVKM. The specimen sequenced was PBMCs. The chain couples TRBV28 to TRBJ2-5; TRBD1 aligns across 10 bases. This TCR derives from a man aged 18 to 30 in good health and CMV-seronegative. The CDR3 region has the DNA TGTGCCAGCAGTCGGCGGCTTGACAGGGGGCCGAGAGAGACCCAGTACTTC. Residues: CASSRRLDRGPRETQYF. The full variable domain, its missing parts supplied by reference TRBV28 and TRBJ2-5, is DVKVTQSSRYLVKRTGEKVFLECVQDMDHENMFWYRQDPGLGLRLIYFSYDVKMKEKGDIPEGYSVSREKKERFSLILESASTNQTSMYLCASSRRLDRGPRETQYFGPGTRLLVL.